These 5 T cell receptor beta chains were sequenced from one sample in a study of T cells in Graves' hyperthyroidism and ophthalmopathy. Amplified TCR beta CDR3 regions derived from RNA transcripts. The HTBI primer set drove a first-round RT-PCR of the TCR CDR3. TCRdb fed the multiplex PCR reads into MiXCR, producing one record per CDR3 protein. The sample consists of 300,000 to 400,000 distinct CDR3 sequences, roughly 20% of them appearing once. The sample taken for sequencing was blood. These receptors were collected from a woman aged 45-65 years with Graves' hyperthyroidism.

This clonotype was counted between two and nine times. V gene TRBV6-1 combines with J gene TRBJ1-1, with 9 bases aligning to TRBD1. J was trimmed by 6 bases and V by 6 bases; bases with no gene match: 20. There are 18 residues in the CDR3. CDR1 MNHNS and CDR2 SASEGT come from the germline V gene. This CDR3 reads CASRQKPFPGQGRAEAFF. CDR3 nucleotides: TGTGCCAGCAGACAAAAACCATTCCCGGGACAGGGTCGCGCTGAAGCTTTCTTT.

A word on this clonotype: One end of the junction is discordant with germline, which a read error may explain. DNA for the CDR3: TGCGCCGGCAGCCCAGCAAAGAGGACAATGGGCACTGAAGCTTTCTTT. Its translation is CAGSPAKRTMGTEAFF. The V and J genes are TRBV4-1 and TRBJ1-1, with D possibly matching TRBD1 (5 bases). From germline, CDR1 is MGHRA and CDR2 YSYEKL. The CDR3 has 16 residues.

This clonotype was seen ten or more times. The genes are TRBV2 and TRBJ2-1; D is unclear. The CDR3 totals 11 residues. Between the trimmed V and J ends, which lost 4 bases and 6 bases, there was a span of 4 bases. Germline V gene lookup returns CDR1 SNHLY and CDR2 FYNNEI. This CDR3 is CASSGSNEQFF. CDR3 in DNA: TGTGCCAGCAGTGGGTCCAATGAGCAGTTCTTC.

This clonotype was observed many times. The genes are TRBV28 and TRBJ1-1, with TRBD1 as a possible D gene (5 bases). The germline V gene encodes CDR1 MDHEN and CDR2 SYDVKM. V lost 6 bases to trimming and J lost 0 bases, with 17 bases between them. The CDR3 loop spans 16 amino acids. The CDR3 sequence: CASSPAGRVLNTEAFF. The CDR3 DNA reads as TGTGCCAGCAGCCCTGCTGGCAGGGTCTTGAACACTGAAGCTTTCTTT.

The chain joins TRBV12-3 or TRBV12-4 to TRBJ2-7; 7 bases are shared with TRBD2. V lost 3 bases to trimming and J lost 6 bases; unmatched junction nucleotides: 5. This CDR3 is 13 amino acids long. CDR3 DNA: TGTGCCAGCAGTTTTAGGCGGGAGCGCGAGCAGTACTTC. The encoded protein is CASSFRREREQYF.